This T cell receptor beta chain comes out of a study of blood T cells in healthy people across ages. Whole-study results and caveats: The study lacked donor CMV status, which possibly confounded expanded clonotype changes.

Then a second PCR, running about 6 to 12 cycles, was carried out with a sample-barcoded 5' primer and a J-beta primer mix. TCRdb analysed the 5' RACE reads with MiXCR anew, one entry per CDR3 protein. The sample has about 1.4 million distinct CDR3 sequences, 59% seen once; the top ten hold 5% to 7%. To note about this clonotype: No antigen is known for it.

All donors came from Russia, were Caucasian and healthy, and spanned ages roughly 6 to 95. The sample consisted of blood. The TCR sequence derives from a man aged 18 to 29 in good health.

The CDR3 sequence: CSVGTSGVREQYF. CDR3 bases: TGCAGTGTCGGGACTAGCGGGGTGAGGGAGCAGTACTTC. V usage is TRBV20-1 and J usage is TRBJ2-7; 13 bases map to TRBD2. The CDR3 contains 13 residues. Per the germline V gene, CDR1 is DFQATT and CDR2 is SNEGSKA (reference sequence). V trimming: 7 bases; J trimming: 7 bases; junction bases outside the gene matches: 7.